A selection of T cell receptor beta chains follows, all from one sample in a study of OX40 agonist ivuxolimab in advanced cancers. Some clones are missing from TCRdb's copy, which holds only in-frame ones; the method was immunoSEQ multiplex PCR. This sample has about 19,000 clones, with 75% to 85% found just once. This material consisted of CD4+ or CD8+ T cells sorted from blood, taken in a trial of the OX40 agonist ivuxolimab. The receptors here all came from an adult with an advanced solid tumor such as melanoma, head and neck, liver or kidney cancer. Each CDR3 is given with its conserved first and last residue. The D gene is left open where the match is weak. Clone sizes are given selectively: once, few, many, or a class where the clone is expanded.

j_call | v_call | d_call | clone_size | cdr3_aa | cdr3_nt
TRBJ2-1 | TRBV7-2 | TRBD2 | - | CASSLGAGGSYNEQFF | TGTGCCAGCAGCTTAGGAGCGGGGGGCTCCTACAATGAGCAGTTCTTC
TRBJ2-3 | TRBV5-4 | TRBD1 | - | CASSSRDRGTDTQYF | TGTGCCAGCAGCTCCCGGGACAGGGGCACAGATACGCAGTATTTT
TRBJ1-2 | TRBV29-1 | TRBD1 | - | CSVDRDRDKDWYGYTF | TGCAGCGTTGATCGCGACAGGGATAAGGATTGGTATGGCTACACCTTC
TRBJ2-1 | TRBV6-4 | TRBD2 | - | CASSDSGLEPYNEQFF | TGTGCCAGCAGTGACTCTGGACTAGAACCCTACAATGAGCAGTTCTTC
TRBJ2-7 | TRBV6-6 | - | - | CASSYSHDYEQYF | TGTGCCAGCAGTTACTCGCATGACTACGAGCAGTACTTC
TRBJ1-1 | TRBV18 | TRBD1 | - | CASSNGGTGTEAFF | TGTGCCAGCTCCAACGGCGGGACAGGGACTGAAGCTTTCTTT
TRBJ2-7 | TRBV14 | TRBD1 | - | CASSKTGTEQYF | TGTGCCAGCAGCAAGACAGGGACGGAGCAGTACTTC
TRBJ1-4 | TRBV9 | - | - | CASSAATNEKLFF | TGTGCCAGCAGCGCAGCAACTAATGAAAAACTGTTTTTT
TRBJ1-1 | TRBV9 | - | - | CASSVGQFTEAFF | TGTGCCAGCAGCGTAGGGCAGTTCACTGAAGCTTTCTTT
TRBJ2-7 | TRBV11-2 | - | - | CASSLDVGFYEQYF | TGTGCCAGCAGCTTAGATGTTGGGTTCTACGAGCAGTACTTC
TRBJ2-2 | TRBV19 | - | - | CASRAPGQGGTHTGELFF | TGTGCCAGTAGAGCCCCCGGACAGGGAGGGACCCACACCGGGGAGCTGTTTTTT
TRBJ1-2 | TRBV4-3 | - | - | CASSQGLPGAVYGYTF | TGCGCCAGCAGCCAAGGGTTGCCGGGGGCAGTCTATGGCTACACCTTC
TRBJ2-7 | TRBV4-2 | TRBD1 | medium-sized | CASSQDPGQGADEQYF | TGTGCCAGCAGCCAAGATCCGGGACAGGGGGCGGACGAGCAGTACTTC
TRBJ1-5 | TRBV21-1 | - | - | CASSFLSGTGIQPQHF | TGTGCCAGCAGCTTCCTCTCCGGGACAGGGATTCAGCCCCAGCATTTT
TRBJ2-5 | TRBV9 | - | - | CASSAGTLGHQGETQYF | TGTGCCAGCAGCGCGGGAACACTAGGACATCAGGGGGAGACCCAGTACTTC
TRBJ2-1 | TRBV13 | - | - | CASSLPPDNEQFF | TGTGCCAGCAGCTTACCCCCGGACAATGAGCAGTTCTTC
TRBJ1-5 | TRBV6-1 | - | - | CASSNTALGQPQHF | TGTGCCAGCAGTAATACAGCTTTGGGTCAGCCCCAGCATTTT
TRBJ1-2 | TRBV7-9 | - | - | CASSLEGGYTF | TGTGCCAGCAGCTTAGAGGGAGGCTACACCTTC
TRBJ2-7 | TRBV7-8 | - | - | CASSPLEKAGTNF | TGTGCCAGCAGCCCCCTGGAAAAGGCGGGTACGAACTTC
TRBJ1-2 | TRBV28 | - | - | CASIQPGHLYGYTF | TGTGCCAGCATCCAGCCGGGACACTTATATGGCTACACCTTC
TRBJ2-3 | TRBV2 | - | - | CASSFRQNPPTDTQYF | TGCGCCAGCAGTTTTCGACAGAATCCCCCCACAGATACGCAGTATTTT
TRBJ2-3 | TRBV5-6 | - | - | CASSLSADLPTDTQYF | TGTGCCAGCAGCTTGTCGGCAGATCTCCCTACAGATACGCAGTATTTT
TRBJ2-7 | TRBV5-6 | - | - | CASSLDTGTHEQYF | TGTGCCAGCAGCTTAGACACAGGGACCCACGAGCAGTACTTC
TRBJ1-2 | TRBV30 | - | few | CAWEQGMGYTF | TGTGCCTGGGAACAGGGAATGGGCTACACCTTC
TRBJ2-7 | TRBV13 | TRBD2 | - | CASRLRGGQQYEQYF | TGTGCCAGCCGACTACGGGGGGGGCAGCAGTACGAGCAGTACTTC
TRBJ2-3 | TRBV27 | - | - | CASSFSPPYPSTDTQYF | TGTGCCAGCAGTTTTTCCCCCCCGTACCCTAGCACAGATACGCAGTATTTT
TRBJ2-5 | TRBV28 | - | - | CASSRRTVQETQYF | TGTGCCAGCAGTCGACGGACAGTTCAAGAGACCCAGTACTTC
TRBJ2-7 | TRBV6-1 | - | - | CASSPGFSKHYEQYF | TGTGCCAGCAGCCCGGGGTTTTCGAAGCACTACGAGCAGTACTTC
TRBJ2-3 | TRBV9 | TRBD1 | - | CASSDPLVQGITDTQYF | TGTGCCAGCAGCGACCCTTTGGTACAGGGGATCACAGATACGCAGTATTTT
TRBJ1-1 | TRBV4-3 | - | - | CASSQGAANTEAFF | TGCGCCAGCAGCCAAGGGGCAGCGAACACTGAAGCTTTCTTT
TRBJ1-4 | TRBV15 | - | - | CATSSSWTETNEKLFF | TGTGCCACCAGCAGTTCTTGGACGGAAACTAATGAAAAACTGTTTTTT
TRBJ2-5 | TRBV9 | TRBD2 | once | CASSVDSGGLGETQYF | TGTGCCAGCAGCGTAGACAGCGGGGGGCTGGGAGAGACCCAGTACTTC
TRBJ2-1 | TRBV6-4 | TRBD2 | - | CASSERAGNSNEQFF | TGTGCCAGCAGTGAGCGAGCGGGAAATTCGAATGAGCAGTTCTTC
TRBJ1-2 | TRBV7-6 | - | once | CASSLEAQGFHYGYTF | TGTGCCAGCAGCTTAGAGGCCCAGGGCTTCCACTATGGCTACACCTTC
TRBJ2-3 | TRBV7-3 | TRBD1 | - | CASSLTGQDLLHQRDTQYF | TGTGCCAGCAGCTTAACGGGACAGGACCTTTTGCATCAACGAGATACGCAGTATTTT
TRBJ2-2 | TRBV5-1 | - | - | CASSSAGEMDTGELFF | TGCGCCAGCAGCTCCGCAGGAGAGATGGACACCGGGGAGCTGTTTTTT
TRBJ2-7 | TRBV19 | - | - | CASSDGTYEQYF | TGTGCCAGTAGTGACGGAACCTACGAGCAGTACTTC
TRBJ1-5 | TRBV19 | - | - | CASGSPRALTGSNQPQHF | TGTGCCAGTGGAAGCCCCCGGGCCCTAACCGGCAGCAATCAGCCCCAGCATTTT